These 19 T cell receptor beta chains were all obtained from the same sample, sequenced in a study of CD8 T cells in Susac syndrome. Random-hexamer reverse transcription was applied to roughly 0.5 to 1 ug RNA. A single record per CDR3 protein comes from TCRdb applying MiXCR to the immunoSEQ multiplex PCR reads. The sample carries 100,000 to 150,000 distinct CDR3 sequences, less than 95% recorded once. The sequenced sample was CD4+ T cells from PBMCs. These receptors were collected from a human donor with multiple sclerosis.

V and J are TRBV5-1 and TRBJ2-2; 10 nucleotides align to TRBD2. The CDR3 has 15 amino acids. The germline V gene encodes CDR1 SGHRS and CDR2 YFSETQ. J lost 7 bases, V lost 2 bases, and 5 bases had no gene match. Written as DNA, the CDR3 is TGCGCCAGCAGCTTTCTAGCGGGAGCAGACGGGGAGCTGTTTTTT. Translated: CASSFLAGADGELFF.

The gene calls are TRBV6-1 and TRBJ1-5, with D perhaps TRBD1 (5 bases). In germline, CDR1 is MNHNS, CDR2 SASEGT. The CDR3 length is 13 residues. The V and J ends lost 8 bases and 5 bases respectively, with 13 bases between them. The DNA of the CDR3 is TGTGCCAGCTCTGGGACGATTGATCAGCCCCAGCATTTT. Translated: CASSGTIDQPQHF.

This clonotype came up once. The chain carries TRBV6-5 and TRBJ2-3; TRBD1 agrees at 9 bases. The CDR3 sequence is 15 residues long. The V gene end was trimmed by 6 bases and the J gene end by 4 bases; junction bases not matched to a gene: 8. CDR1 and CDR2 (germline): MNHEY, SVGAGI. As DNA, the CDR3 is TGTGCCAGCAGAGTACAGGGGGCGTTTGCAGATACGCAGTATTTT. This translates into CASRVQGAFADTQYF.

This clonotype was counted a single time. The chain combines TRBV12-5 with TRBJ2-7, with TRBD1 matching over 8 bases. CDR3 length equals 14 residues. Trimming cost V 7 bases and J 5 bases; bases outside gene matches: 10. Germline V gene sequence: CDR1 LGHNT, CDR2 FRNRAP. The CDR3 spells CASAIRIRGHEQYF. The DNA of the CDR3 is TGTGCTAGTGCCATTAGAATCAGGGGGCACGAGCAGTACTTC.

This clonotype occurred once. This chain uses TRBV28 with TRBJ2-1; D is perhaps TRBD2 (6 bases). The CDR3 extends over 12 amino acids. Germline CDR1 MDHEN, CDR2 SYDVKM. Deletions cut 8 bases from V and 3 bases from J, with 8 bases between. The CDR3 here is CASWGGYNEQFF. The CDR3 DNA reads as TGTGCCAGCTGGGGAGGCTACAATGAGCAGTTCTTC. Full variable domain (missing parts from reference TRBV28 and TRBJ2-1): DVKVTQSSRYLVKRTGEKVFLECVQDMDHENMFWYRQDPGLGLRLIYFSYDVKMKEKGDIPEGYSVSREKKERFSLILESASTNQTSMYLCASWGGYNEQFFGPGTRLTVL.

The chain carries TRBV3-1 and TRBJ1-2; D gene ambiguous. The germline V and J ends were trimmed by 1 base and 6 bases, with 9 bases remaining between them. Germline values: CDR1 LGHDT, CDR2 YNNKEL (reference sequence). This CDR3 contains 13 residues. The CDR3 sequence: CASSQGWVDGYTF. CDR3 coding DNA: TGTGCCAGCAGCCAAGGCTGGGTCGATGGCTACACCTTC.

This chain connects TRBV12-5 to TRBJ1-1, with D uncertain. The V gene's germline CDR1 is LGHNT and CDR2 FRNRAP. V was trimmed by 8 bases and J by 1 base, leaving 8 bases between them. This CDR3 comprises 12 residues. The CDR3 nucleotides are TGTGCTAGTTCTCAGCCGAACACTGAAGCTTTCTTT. Its protein product is CASSQPNTEAFF.

The table lists this clonotype with a count of one. The V gene is TRBV6-5, the J gene TRBJ2-1; 10 nucleotides match TRBD2. Trimming took 6 bases from V and 6 from J; bases not matched to a gene: 5. The CDR3 is 14 amino acids. Germline V lookup: CDR1 MNHEY, CDR2 SVGAGI. The CDR3 region is CASRGAGGGNEQFF. CDR3 DNA sequence: TGTGCCAGCAGGGGAGCGGGAGGGGGCAATGAGCAGTTCTTC.

The chain couples TRBV29-1 to TRBJ2-3, with D tentatively TRBD1 or TRBD2 (6 bases each). This CDR3 is built from 14 residues. Trimming took off 5 bases at V and 1 base at J, with 13 bases between the two ends. Germline loops: CDR1 SQVTM, CDR2 ANQGSEA. The CDR3 region is CSVLGGGGTDTQYF. The DNA for the CDR3 is TGCAGCGTTCTCGGGGGCGGTGGCACAGATACGCAGTATTTT.

This chain links TRBV2 with TRBJ2-2; D is ambiguous. Between the trimmed V and J ends, which lost 1 base and 0 bases, there was a span of 6 bases. Germline assignment: CDR1 SNHLY and CDR2 FYNNEI. The CDR3 extends over 15 amino acids. CDR3 DNA: TGTGCCAGCAGTGAAGAGGTTACGAACACCGGGGAGCTGTTTTTT. The encoded protein is CASSEEVTNTGELFF.

The rearrangement links TRBV30 to TRBJ1-2; D ambiguous. Trimming removed 0 bases at V and 7 bases at J, with 12 bases between. Germline-derived CDR1 and CDR2 are GTSNPN and SVGIG (reference sequence). The CDR3 runs to 13 residues. Here the CDR3 reads CAWSVKIRTGYTF. CDR3 nucleotides: TGTGCCTGGAGTGTAAAGATCCGTACTGGCTACACCTTC.

The V call is TRBV19, the J call TRBJ1-5, with 7 positions matching TRBD1. The CDR3 is 15 amino acids. Per germline, CDR1 LNHDA and CDR2 SQIVND (reference sequence). V dropped 1 base and J dropped 3; count of bases not matched to a gene: 3. The CDR3 DNA reads TGTGCCAGTAGTATAGTGGGACAGAACAATCAGCCCCAGCATTTT. Translating gives CASSIVGQNNQPQHF.

The chain combines TRBV6-5 with TRBJ2-7; 10 bases fit TRBD2. The V segment lost 0 bases and the J segment 3 bases; nucleotides outside the gene matches: 2. CDR3 length: 15 amino acids. CDR1 is MNHEY, CDR2 SVGAGI, per germline. CDR3 sequence: CASSYSLAGSYEQYF. CDR3 nucleotide sequence: TGTGCCAGCAGTTACTCACTAGCGGGAAGCTACGAGCAGTACTTC.

The J gene is TRBJ2-7, the V gene TRBV2, with a tentative D call TRBD1 (5 bases). The CDR3 length is 12 residues. V dropped 2 bases and J dropped 5 bases, with 7 bases sitting between them. Germline loops: CDR1 SNHLY, CDR2 FYNNEI. CDR3 in amino acids: CASSEQGDEQYF. The CDR3 DNA follows: TGTGCCAGCAGTGAACAGGGTGACGAGCAGTACTTC.

V gene TRBV27 combines with J gene TRBJ2-1; 7 bases match TRBD2. CDR1 is MNHEY and CDR2 is SMNVEV in the germline V gene (reference sequence). Trimming at V came to 6 bases and at J to 8 bases, leaving 13 bases not matched to a gene. CDR3 length: 15 amino acids. The CDR3 loop reads CASRRLASNEHEQFF. The CDR3 region has the DNA TGTGCCAGCAGGAGACTAGCCTCTAATGAGCATGAGCAGTTCTTC.

The chain joins TRBV5-1 to TRBJ2-7; D might be TRBD2 (7 bases). V was clipped by 5 bases and J by 5 bases, with 17 bases between them. Germline-derived CDR1 and CDR2 are SGHRS and YFSETQ. The CDR3 runs to 14 residues. The DNA for the CDR3 is TGCGCCAGCAGACCCTTGGGGGGGGCCCACGAGCAGTACTTC. As protein: CASRPLGGAHEQYF.

The V and J genes are TRBV7-9 and TRBJ2-5; 7 bases match TRBD1. CDR1 and CDR2 (germline): SEHNR, FQNEAQ (reference sequence). The CDR3 consists of 14 residues. J lost 4 bases, V lost 4 bases, and 6 bases had no gene match. This CDR3 reads CASSSGQVGETQYF. The CDR3 DNA follows: TGTGCCAGCAGCTCTGGACAGGTGGGAGAGACCCAGTACTTC.

The CDR3 loop is CASSLQGAADTQYF. The CDR3 nucleotides read TGTGCCAGCAGCCTGCAGGGGGCTGCAGATACGCAGTATTTT. The chain has TRBV5-4 and TRBJ2-3; 8 nucleotides agree with TRBD1. Trimming took 4 bases from V and 4 from J; bases not matched to a gene: 5. The CDR3 length is 14 residues. Germline assignment: CDR1 SGHNT and CDR2 YYREEE (reference sequence).

The gene calls are TRBV3-1 and TRBJ2-4; 7 bases fit TRBD1. The V segment lost 4 bases and the J segment 3 bases; nucleotides outside the gene matches: 6. Looked up from germline, CDR1 is LGHDT and CDR2 is YNNKEL (reference sequence). This CDR3 region has 15 residues. The CDR3 here is CASSRRDSGKNIQYF. CDR3 nucleotides: TGTGCCAGCAGCCGACGGGACAGTGGCAAAAACATTCAGTACTTC.